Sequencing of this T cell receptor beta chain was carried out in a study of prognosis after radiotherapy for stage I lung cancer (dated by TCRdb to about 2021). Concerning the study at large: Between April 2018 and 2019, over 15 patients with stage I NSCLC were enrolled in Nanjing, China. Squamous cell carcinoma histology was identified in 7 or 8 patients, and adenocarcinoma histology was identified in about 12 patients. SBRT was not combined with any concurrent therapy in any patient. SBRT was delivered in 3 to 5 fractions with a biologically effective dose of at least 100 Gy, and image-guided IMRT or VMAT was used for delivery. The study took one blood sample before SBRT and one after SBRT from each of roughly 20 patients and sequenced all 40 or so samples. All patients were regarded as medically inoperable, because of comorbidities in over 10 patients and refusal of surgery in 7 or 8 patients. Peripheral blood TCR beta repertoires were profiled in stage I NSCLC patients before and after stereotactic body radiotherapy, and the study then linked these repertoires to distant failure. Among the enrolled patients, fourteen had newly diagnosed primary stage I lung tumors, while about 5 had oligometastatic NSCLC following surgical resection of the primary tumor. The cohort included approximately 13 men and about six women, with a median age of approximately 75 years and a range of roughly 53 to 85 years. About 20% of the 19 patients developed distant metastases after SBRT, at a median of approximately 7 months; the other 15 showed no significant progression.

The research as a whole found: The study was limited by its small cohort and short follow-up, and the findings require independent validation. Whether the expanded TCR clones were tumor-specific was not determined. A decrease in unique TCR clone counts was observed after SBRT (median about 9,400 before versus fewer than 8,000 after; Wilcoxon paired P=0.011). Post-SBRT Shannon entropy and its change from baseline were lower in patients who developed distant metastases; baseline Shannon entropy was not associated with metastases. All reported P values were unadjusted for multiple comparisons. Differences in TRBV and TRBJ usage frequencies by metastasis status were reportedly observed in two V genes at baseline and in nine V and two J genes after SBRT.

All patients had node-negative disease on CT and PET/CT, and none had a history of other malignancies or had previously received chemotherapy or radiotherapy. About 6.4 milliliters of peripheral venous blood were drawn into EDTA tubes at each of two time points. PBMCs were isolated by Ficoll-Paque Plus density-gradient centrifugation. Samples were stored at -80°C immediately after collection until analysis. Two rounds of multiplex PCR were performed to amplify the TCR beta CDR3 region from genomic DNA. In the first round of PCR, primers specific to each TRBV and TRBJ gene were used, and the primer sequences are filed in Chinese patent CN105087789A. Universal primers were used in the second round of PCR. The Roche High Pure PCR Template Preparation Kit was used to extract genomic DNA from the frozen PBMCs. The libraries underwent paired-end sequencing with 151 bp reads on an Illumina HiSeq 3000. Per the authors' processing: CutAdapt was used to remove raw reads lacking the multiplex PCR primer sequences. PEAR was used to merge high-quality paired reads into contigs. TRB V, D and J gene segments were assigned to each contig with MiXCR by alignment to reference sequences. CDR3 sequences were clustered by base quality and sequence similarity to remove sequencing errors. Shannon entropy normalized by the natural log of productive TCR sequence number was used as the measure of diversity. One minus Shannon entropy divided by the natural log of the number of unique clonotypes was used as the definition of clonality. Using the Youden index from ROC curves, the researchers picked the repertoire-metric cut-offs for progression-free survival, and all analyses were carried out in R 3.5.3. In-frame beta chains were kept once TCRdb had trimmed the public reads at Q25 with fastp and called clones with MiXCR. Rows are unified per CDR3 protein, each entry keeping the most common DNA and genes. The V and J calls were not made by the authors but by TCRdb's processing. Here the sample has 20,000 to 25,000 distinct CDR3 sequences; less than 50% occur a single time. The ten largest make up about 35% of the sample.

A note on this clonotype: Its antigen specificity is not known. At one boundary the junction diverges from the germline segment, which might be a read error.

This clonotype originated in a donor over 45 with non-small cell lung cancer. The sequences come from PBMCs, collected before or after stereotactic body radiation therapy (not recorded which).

The CDR3 is CASSLYENTEDFF. The sequenced DNA is TGTGCAAGCAGCTTATACGAGAACACTGAAGATTTCTTT. This receptor chain uses TRBV7-2 and TRBJ1-1, with the D gene too uncertain to name. Reading the germline V gene gives CDR1 SGHTA and CDR2 FQGNSA. The cysteine opens and the phenylalanine closes a CDR3 of 13 amino acids. Solely the CDR3 DNA is kept, with 39 bases framed from the first base.